Listed here are 2 T cell receptor beta chains from one sample, sequenced in a study of T cell responses to AZD1222 COVID-19 vaccine. Sequencing used immunoSEQ multiplex PCR; TCRdb keeps in-frame clones, though not all of them. The repertoire holds about 160,000 clones, with roughly 94% as singletons. The sample here was peripheral blood, taken on day 0 of MenACWY control vaccination. These TCRs come from an adult in good health.

The V call is TRBV24-1, the J call TRBJ2-1, with 7 bases that match TRBD1. With 1 base clipped from V and 6 bases from J, the junction kept 8 bases outside the gene matches. CDR1 and CDR2 from the germline V gene are KGHDR and SFDVKD. This CDR3 is 16 amino acids long. The CDR3 here is CATSDFIRGIGNEQFF. CDR3 nucleotide sequence: TGTGCCACCAGTGATTTTATCAGGGGGATCGGCAATGAGCAGTTCTTC.

The genes are TRBV6-6 and TRBJ2-7; 9 bases match TRBD2. Looked up from germline, CDR1 is MNHNY and CDR2 is SVGAGI (reference sequence). The junction had 13 bases not matched to a gene; V was cut back by 5 bases and J by 2 bases. The CDR3 is 17 amino acids. This chain's CDR3 is CASSRSGTSLPPYEQYF. DNA of the CDR3: TGTGCCAGCAGTAGATCCGGGACTAGCCTTCCCCCCTACGAGCAGTACTTC.